Below, 20 T cell receptor beta chains from the same sample are listed, as sequenced in a study of control samples from healthy donors and cancer patients. The assay was immunoSEQ multiplex PCR, and TCRdb's table has in-frame clones only and misses some. The data show approximately 150,000 clones, around nine tenths seen once. Specimen: blood. The receptors were sampled from a man aged 18 to 29 in good health.

The chain is built from TRBV28 and TRBJ2-5; the D is unclear. Trimming removed 2 bases at V and 5 bases at J, with 6 bases between. The CDR3 has 12 residues. From germline, CDR1 is MDHEN and CDR2 SYDVKM. The CDR3 region has the DNA TGTGCCAGCAGTTTACGACCCGAGACCCAGTACTTC. It codes for CASSLRPETQYF. Drawing the rest from reference TRBV28 and TRBJ2-5, the complete variable domain is DVKVTQSSRYLVKRTGEKVFLECVQDMDHENMFWYRQDPGLGLRLIYFSYDVKMKEKGDIPEGYSVSREKKERFSLILESASTNQTSMYLCASSLRPETQYFGPGTRLLVL.

This chain joins TRBV15 and TRBJ2-3; D is uncertain. Germline values: CDR1 LNHNV, CDR2 YYDKDF (reference sequence). The CDR3 contains 13 residues. The V end lost 3 bases, the J end lost 6 bases, and 10 bases lay between the germline ends. The CDR3 DNA reads TGTGCCACCAGCAGGGCCACCGCCGATACGCAGTATTTT. Protein: CATSRATADTQYF.

J is TRBJ1-2 and V is TRBV7-9, with 7 positions matching TRBD1. The length of the CDR3 is 16 residues. CDR1 is SEHNR and CDR2 is FQNEAQ in the germline V gene (reference sequence). The ends lost 5 bases at V and 3 bases at J; junction bases unmatched: 12. CDR3: CASSPSPGDSHYGYTF. Written as DNA, the CDR3 is TGTGCCAGCAGCCCAAGCCCAGGGGACAGCCACTATGGCTACACCTTC.

The chain carries TRBV29-1 and TRBJ2-6; perhaps TRBD2 as D (6 bases). The CDR3 consists of 14 residues. Germline-derived CDR1 and CDR2 are SQVTM and ANQGSEA. Trimming took off 7 bases at V and 4 bases at J, with 14 bases between the two ends. CDR3 residues: CSAMGGPGANVLTF. The CDR3 nucleotides are TGCAGCGCCATGGGGGGTCCCGGGGCCAACGTCCTGACTTTC.

This chain links TRBV7-6 with TRBJ2-2, with D uncertain. This CDR3 is 16 amino acids long. V shed 1 base and J shed 3 bases, with 12 bases lying between them. CDR1 and CDR2 (germline): SGHVS, FNYEAQ. CDR3 amino acids: CASSLGVSRDTGELFF. In nucleotides, the CDR3 is TGTGCCAGCAGCTTAGGAGTGTCTAGAGACACCGGGGAGCTGTTTTTT.

The chain combines TRBV4-3 with TRBJ2-3; 7 bases agree with TRBD1. Germline values: CDR1 LGHNA, CDR2 YSLEER. V shed 3 bases and J 2 bases; nucleotides not matched to a gene: 8. The CDR3 consists of 16 residues. This CDR3 reads CASSQTQGPDTDTQYF. DNA for the CDR3: TGCGCCAGCAGCCAGACACAGGGGCCGGACACAGATACGCAGTATTTT.

This chain uses TRBV5-1 with TRBJ2-3, with D perhaps matching TRBD2 (5 bases). CDR3 length equals 14 residues. CDR1 and CDR2 from the germline V gene are SGHRS and YFSETQ. Trimming removed 1 base from V and 4 bases from J, with 10 bases in between. The chain's CDR3 is CASSLRGLADTQYF. DNA for the CDR3: TGCGCCAGCAGCTTGCGGGGTTTGGCAGATACGCAGTATTTT.

V and J are TRBV5-5 and TRBJ1-4, with no clear D. The CDR3 runs to 9 residues. Germline assignment: CDR1 SGHKS and CDR2 YYEKEE (reference sequence). Trimming left V 5 bases short and J 8 bases short, with 1 base between. CDR3 DNA sequence: TGTGCCAGCAGAGAAAAACTGTTTTTT. This gives the protein CASREKLFF.

The chain links TRBV3-1 (or the pseudogene TRBV3-2) to TRBJ2-7; TRBD2 agrees at 15 bases. Germline V CDR1 and CDR2: LGHDT, YNNKEL (reference sequence). With 11 bases clipped from V and 5 bases from J, the junction kept 19 bases outside the gene matches. The CDR3 runs to 18 residues. The CDR3 spells CAPGRRTSGGGLENEQYF. As DNA, the CDR3 is TGTGCCCCCGGGCGAAGGACTAGCGGGGGGGGTCTCGAGAACGAGCAGTACTTC.

This clone was picked up a small number of times. The chain combines TRBV29-1 with TRBJ2-7; 7 bases agree with TRBD1. Germline loops: CDR1 SQVTM, CDR2 ANQGSEA. Trimming cost V 3 bases and J 5 bases; bases outside gene matches: 4. CDR3 length: 12 amino acids. The CDR3 spells CSVDATGDEQYF. The CDR3 coding sequence is TGCAGCGTTGATGCTACAGGGGACGAGCAGTACTTC.

In this sample, this clone turned up once. CDR3 nucleotides: TGTGCCAGCAGCTTGGATCGGCAGTCCTACGAGCAGTACTTC. It translates to CASSLDRQSYEQYF. The genes are TRBV5-6 and TRBJ2-7; D unclear. This CDR3 is built from 14 residues. V lost 0 bases and J 1 base, leaving 8 bases between the germline ends. CDR1 SGHDT and CDR2 YYEEEE come from the germline V gene.

This chain joins TRBV7-9 and TRBJ2-5, with 8 bases that match TRBD1. The CDR3 is made up of 15 amino acids. CDR1 and CDR2 from the germline V gene are SEHNR and FQNEAQ (reference sequence). V lost 4 bases and J lost 1; bases outside the gene matches: 5. CDR3 in DNA: TGTGCCAGCAGCTCAAGGACAGGGATCCAAGAGACCCAGTACTTC. Its translation is CASSSRTGIQETQYF.

This chain links TRBV5-4 with TRBJ2-1, with D perhaps matching TRBD1 or TRBD2 (6 bases each). Looked up from germline, CDR1 is SGHNT and CDR2 is YYREEE (reference sequence). This CDR3 has 16 residues. V dropped 0 bases and J dropped 3 bases, with 13 bases sitting between them. CDR3 protein: CASSLARRGNYNEQFF. The CDR3 bases are TGTGCCAGCAGCTTGGCGCGGAGGGGGAACTACAATGAGCAGTTCTTC.

This chain connects TRBV6-7 to TRBJ2-7, with TRBD1 matching 9 bases. TRBV6-7 is an open reading frame whose function is uncertain. This CDR3 region has 16 residues. With V trimmed by 4 bases and J by 3 bases, 10 bases remained unmatched. In DNA form, the CDR3 reads TGTGCCAGCAGTTTCCCGCCTCCGGGACAGGGCTACGAGCAGTACTTC. Translating it yields CASSFPPPGQGYEQYF.

The V and J genes are TRBV5-5 and TRBJ1-1, with unresolved D. The germline V and J ends were trimmed by 4 bases and 1 base, with 8 bases remaining between them. This CDR3 comprises 13 residues. The germline V gene has CDR1 SGHKS and CDR2 YYEKEE (reference sequence). CDR3 nucleotides: TGTGCCAGCAGCCCTGACCCGAACACTGAAGCTTTCTTT. Translating gives CASSPDPNTEAFF.

The rearrangement links TRBV3-1 (or the pseudogene TRBV3-2) to TRBJ2-5; tentatively, D is TRBD1 (5 bases). In germline, CDR1 is LGHDT, CDR2 YNNKEL (reference sequence). CDR3 length equals 14 residues. Trimming shortened V by 0 bases and J by 5 bases, and 10 bases separated the two germline ends. CDR3 protein: CASSQDLDTETQYF. The CDR3 nucleotides read TGTGCCAGCAGCCAAGATCTGGACACCGAGACCCAGTACTTC.

The CDR3 DNA sequence: TGTGCCAGCAGCCAAGATTATTCCTACAATGAGCAGTTCTTC. It yields the protein CASSQDYSYNEQFF. The gene calls are TRBV3-1 (or the pseudogene TRBV3-2) and TRBJ2-1, with no clear D. The CDR3 consists of 14 residues. Per the germline V gene, CDR1 is LGHDT and CDR2 is YNNKEL (reference sequence). V gave up 0 bases and J gave up 1 base, with 4 bases separating them.

This CDR3 is CASSAQGKTNEKLFF. The CDR3 DNA follows: TGTGCCAGCAGCGCCCAGGGAAAAACTAATGAAAAACTGTTTTTT. The chain couples TRBV9 to TRBJ1-4; D possibly corresponds to TRBD1 (5 bases). Trimming left V 3 bases short and J 1 base short, with 10 bases between. CDR3 length: 15 residues. Germline CDR1 is SGDLS and CDR2 is YYNGEE.

This chain links TRBV4-2 with TRBJ1-2; 9 positions agree with TRBD1. This CDR3 is 17 amino acids long. Germline CDR1 reads LGHNA; CDR2 reads YNFKEQ. V lost 0 bases to trimming and J lost 0 bases; unmatched junction nucleotides: 5. The CDR3 DNA reads TGTGCCAGCAGCCAAGAGGGTGGACAGGGGCCTAACTATGGCTACACCTTC. Translation: CASSQEGGQGPNYGYTF.

A single count supports this clone. This rearrangement joins TRBV5-1 to TRBJ2-3; 10 nucleotides line up with TRBD2. Per germline, CDR1 SGHRS and CDR2 YFSETQ. Trimming cost V 0 bases and J 5 bases; bases outside gene matches: 3. The CDR3 contains 15 residues. CDR3 amino acids: CASSLGGTSVDTQYF. As DNA, the CDR3 is TGCGCCAGCAGCTTGGGGGGGACTAGCGTAGATACGCAGTATTTT.